This record covers a single TCR beta chain. What it recognizes is unknown. Trimming left V 10 bases short and J 3 bases short, with 16 bases between. The CDR3 contains 14 residues. The V gene's germline CDR1 is MNHEY and CDR2 SVGEGT. The data were obtained in a study of T-cell reconstitution after alpha-beta-depleted transplantation in children. Study observations and caveats: By one year post-transplant, T-cell counts and diversity largely arose from T cells that were newly produced. Expanded graft clones, several hundred of them, were reportedly the source of alpha-beta T cells about two months after transplant. Some patients owed their high day-60 TCRbeta diversity to surviving recipient T cells and thymic progenitors.

Unique molecular identifiers were built into the TCRbeta library. TCRdb re-called the PCR reads through MiXCR, storing one row per CDR3 protein. The sample shows over 200,000 distinct CDR3 sequences, 11% of them seen only once. The sequence was obtained from a child under two years old with acute myeloid leukemia, due to receive a stem cell transplant. The chain links TRBV6-2 or TRBV6-3 to TRBJ2-1; a possible D gene is TRBD2 (6 bases). The sample consisted of PBMCs, taken before TCRalphabeta/CD19-depleted stem cell transplant. The CDR3 DNA reads TGTGCCACCAGCCGGGAGTGGGGCTACAATGAGCAGTTCTTC. Residues: CATSREWGYNEQFF.